The present T cell receptor beta chain was sequenced within a study of spatial heterogeneity in lung cancer. One entry per CDR3 protein, called by TCRdb with MiXCR from the 5' RACE reads. Seen here are roughly 60,000 distinct CDR3 sequences, more than 7% observed once, and the top ten hold less than 15%. Time point denoted: sample taken at primary tumor resection. Whole RNA was taken from tumor, nontumor lung or frozen PBMC; it was then sequenced unsorted. This clonotype was counted ten times or more. The V and J ends lost 6 bases and 0 bases respectively, with 5 bases between them. The CDR3 consists of 12 residues.

Sample: PBMCs, taken at surgery. The chain has TRBV12-3 or TRBV12-4 and TRBJ1-1; D not resolved. The TCR originated in a female donor with early-stage non-small cell lung cancer. The CDR3 loop is CASSKMNTEAFF. The CDR3 DNA follows: TGTGCCAGCAGCAAAATGAACACTGAAGCTTTCTTT.